The clone carrying this TCR beta chain has a handful of counts. The antigen remains unidentified. Germline CDR1 is SGHTA and CDR2 is FQGNSA. The V gene lost 5 bases and the J gene lost 3 bases, with 12 bases spanning the gap. CDR3 length equals 14 residues. This sample is part of a study of T-cell memory formation after mild COVID-19. TCRdb re-derived calls from the 5' RACE reads in MiXCR, one entry per CDR3 protein. The sample contains around 340,000 distinct CDR3 sequences, about 16% of which appear only once. Findings and caveats of the study: Pre-infection memory harbored some responding clones, suggesting cross-reactive memory joined. CD4+ contracting clones were mainly CM and EM; CD8+ ones, EMRA. Clones that got smaller from day 15 to 85 had even CD4/CD8, while clones growing later tipped toward CD4+.

This chain connects TRBV7-2 to TRBJ2-3; D is possibly TRBD2 (6 bases). The sample taken for sequencing was PBMCs or a T cell subset sorted from them (not recorded which). This TCR came from a man aged 18 to 35 who had mild COVID-19 (a few samples of this study predate the infection). Cell type and time point are not known. The CDR3 protein is CASSRRRVTDTQYF. The CDR3 nucleotides are TGTGCCAGCAGCCGTCGGAGGGTGACAGATACGCAGTATTTT.